The 14 T cell receptor beta chains reported below all come from one sample, sequenced in a study of CD8 T cells in Susac syndrome (dated by TCRdb to between 2018 and 2021). The library relied on the immunoSEQ multiplex PCR assay. RNA was extracted with the RNeasy kit and roughly 0.45 to 1 ug was reverse transcribed using random hexamers. The raw public reads went through TCRdb reprocessing: fastp at Q25, MiXCR clone calling, in-frame beta chains kept. Each CDR3 protein gets just one entry, which takes the most common genes and DNA from the rows behind it. Counted in this sample were 400,000 or so distinct CDR3 sequences; about 85% of them appeared once. The leading ten clones occupy around 0.12% of the sample. Sequencing was performed on CD8+ T cells from PBMCs. These receptors came from a human donor with multiple sclerosis.

This sequence joins TRBV4-1 and TRBJ1-6; D might be TRBD1 (5 bases). This CDR3 spans 14 amino acids. Per germline, CDR1 MGHRA and CDR2 YSYEKL. Trimming left V 1 base short and J 7 bases short, with 8 bases between. CDR3 nucleotide sequence: TGCGCCAGCAGCCAAGGGAGGGGAAATTCACCCCTCCACTTT. It encodes CASSQGRGNSPLHF.

This sequence joins TRBV10-3 and TRBJ2-1; TRBD1 agrees at 9 bases. This CDR3 is 15 amino acids long. Germline loops: CDR1 ENHRY, CDR2 SYGVKD. The ends lost 6 bases at V and 0 bases at J; junction bases unmatched: 3. CDR3 coding DNA: TGTGCCATCAGACAGGGGGCAAGCTCCTACAATGAGCAGTTCTTC. Its protein is CAIRQGASSYNEQFF.

J is TRBJ2-1 and V is TRBV2; D is unclear. Germline CDR1 is SNHLY and CDR2 is FYNNEI. V was shortened by 6 bases and J by 11 bases, with 8 bases between the two germline ends. This CDR3 comprises 10 residues. The CDR3 loop reads CASSGHQQFF. The CDR3, as DNA: TGTGCCAGCAGCGGGCACCAGCAGTTCTTC. Combining the CDR3 with reference TRBV2 and TRBJ2-1 gives the whole variable domain EPEVTQTPSHQVTQMGQEVILRCVPISNHLYFYWYRQILGQKVEFLVSFYNNEISEKSEIFDDQFSVERPDGSNFTLKIRSTKLEDSAMYFCASSGHQQFFGPGTRLTVL.

This chain connects TRBV11-2 to TRBJ1-2; no clear D. Germline V gene data show CDR1 as SGHAT and CDR2 as FQNNGV. V was shortened by 4 bases and J by 9 bases, with 21 bases between the two germline ends. The CDR3 length is 15 residues. The chain's CDR3 is CASSWGTGSYGSYTF. CDR3 DNA sequence: TGTGCCAGCAGCTGGGGAACCGGGTCATATGGCAGCTACACCTTC.

V and J are TRBV19 and TRBJ1-2; D is ambiguous. Between the trimmed V and J ends, which lost 1 base and 4 bases, there was a span of 4 bases. Germline CDR1 is LNHDA and CDR2 is SQIVND (reference sequence). This CDR3 has 12 amino acids. Here the CDR3 reads CASSIAGYGYTF. CDR3 in DNA: TGTGCCAGTAGTATAGCCGGCTATGGCTACACCTTC.

The CDR3 DNA reads as TGTGCCAGTAGTATGGGACAGCTCCAAGAGACCCAGTACTTC. The encoded protein is CASSMGQLQETQYF. This sequence joins TRBV19 and TRBJ2-5; TRBD1 matches at 7 bases. Germline-derived CDR1 and CDR2 are LNHDA and SQIVND (reference sequence). The CDR3 is 14 amino acids. Germline trimming cut 3 bases from V and 1 base from J; bases unmatched to any gene: 2.

The CDR3 loop reads CASSYPRGARETQYF. The CDR3 coding sequence is TGTGCCAGCAGTTACCCTCGTGGGGCGCGGGAGACCCAGTACTTC. This chain links TRBV28 with TRBJ2-5, with TRBD1 as a possible D gene (5 bases). Trimming cost V 4 bases and J 5 bases, with 17 bases left between them. In germline, CDR1 is MDHEN, CDR2 SYDVKM. The CDR3 spans 15 residues.

The J gene is TRBJ2-7, the V gene TRBV3-1; no definite D call. The CDR3 extends over 14 amino acids. From germline, CDR1 is LGHDT and CDR2 YNNKEL (reference sequence). The V and J ends lost 0 bases and 3 bases respectively, with 9 bases between them. The CDR3 reads CASSQDWNSYEQYF. The CDR3 DNA reads as TGTGCCAGCAGCCAAGATTGGAACAGCTACGAGCAGTACTTC.

The rearrangement joins TRBV7-9 to TRBJ2-2; no clear D. Trimming shortened V by 6 bases and J by 4 bases, and 3 bases separated the two germline ends. This CDR3 contains 11 residues. Germline V gene data show CDR1 as SEHNR and CDR2 as FQNEAQ (reference sequence). CDR3 protein: CASRTTGELFF. CDR3 sequence (DNA): TGTGCCAGCAGAACCACCGGGGAGCTGTTTTTT.

The chain recombines TRBV4-1 with TRBJ2-2; D not resolved. The CDR3 length is 14 residues. The V gene lost 3 bases and the J gene lost 7 bases, with 12 bases spanning the gap. CDR1 and CDR2 from the germline V gene are MGHRA and YSYEKL. CDR3: CASSQQAFGGELFF. CDR3 DNA sequence: TGCGCCAGCAGCCAGCAGGCGTTCGGCGGGGAGCTGTTTTTT.

The V gene is TRBV30, the J gene TRBJ2-3; the D is unclear. The CDR3 is made up of 15 amino acids. V lost 0 bases to trimming and J lost 0 bases, with 10 bases between them. The germline V gene encodes CDR1 GTSNPN and CDR2 SVGIG (reference sequence). This CDR3 reads CAWSVGLSSTDTQYF. CDR3 coding DNA: TGTGCCTGGAGTGTAGGGTTGTCTAGCACAGATACGCAGTATTTT.

The V and J genes are TRBV2 and TRBJ2-1; D is unclear. CDR1 is SNHLY, CDR2 FYNNEI, per germline. This CDR3 has 12 amino acids. With 4 bases removed from V and 6 bases from J, the gap between germline ends came to 7 bases. This chain's CDR3 is CASSAVGNEQFF. CDR3 in DNA: TGTGCCAGCAGTGCGGTCGGCAATGAGCAGTTCTTC.

This chain links TRBV2 with TRBJ1-2, with a tentative D call TRBD1 (6 bases). Germline V CDR1 and CDR2: SNHLY, FYNNEI. The length of the CDR3 is 11 residues. V was trimmed by 6 bases and J by 6 bases, leaving 8 bases between them. This chain's CDR3 is CASSGGHGYTF. CDR3 nucleotides: TGTGCCAGCAGCGGGGGCCATGGCTACACCTTC.

CDR3 nucleotides: TGCGCCAGCAGTCCTGAACAGGGCCTTTCCTACGAGCAGTACTTC. Its protein is CASSPEQGLSYEQYF. This rearrangement joins TRBV5-1 to TRBJ2-7; possible D gene TRBD1, 6 bases. The CDR3 loop spans 15 amino acids. V shed 5 bases and J shed 1 base, with 16 bases lying between them. Germline assignment: CDR1 SGHRS and CDR2 YFSETQ.